This entry lists 26 T cell receptor beta chains sequenced from one sample in a study of blood T cell repertoires in COVID-19. Clones were sequenced by immunoSEQ multiplex PCR, and TCRdb holds only the in-frame ones, with some missing. The sample has 310,000 or so clones; 88% are singletons. Sequencing was performed on peripheral blood. The receptors here all came from a woman in her 30s with COVID-19, enrolled during active disease.

The chain employs TRBV4-3 and TRBJ1-4; unclear D gene. V lost 3 bases and J 7 bases, leaving 18 bases between the germline ends. Germline CDR1 and CDR2: LGHNA and YSLEER. The CDR3 has 16 amino acids. In nucleotides, the CDR3 is TGCGCCAGCAGCCATGTCAGGAGCGCGGGTGGTGAAAAACTGTTTTTT. It codes for CASSHVRSAGGEKLFF.

The chain couples TRBV4-1 to TRBJ2-7; TRBD1 agrees at 11 bases. The CDR3 sequence is 15 residues long. Trimming took 4 bases from V and 0 from J; bases not matched to a gene: 2. CDR1 and CDR2 from the germline V gene are MGHRA and YSYEKL. In nucleotides, the CDR3 is TGCGCCAGCAGCCCCGGGACAGGGGGCTCCTACGAGCAGTACTTC. This codes for CASSPGTGGSYEQYF.

The chain joins TRBV6-5 to TRBJ1-1; 8 bases match TRBD1. The CDR3 consists of 15 residues. Germline V CDR1 and CDR2: MNHEY, SVGAGI. V lost 2 bases and J lost 3; bases outside the gene matches: 5. CDR3 in amino acids: CASSYLDRADTEAFF. DNA for the CDR3: TGTGCCAGCAGTTACCTGGACAGGGCCGACACTGAAGCTTTCTTT.

The chain links TRBV9 to TRBJ1-5, with D possibly being TRBD1 (6 bases). The ends were cut back, 5 bases at V and 4 bases at J, with 10 bases in the middle. CDR3 size: 13 residues. The V gene's germline CDR1 is SGDLS and CDR2 YYNGEE. CDR3 in DNA: TGTGCCAGCAGTGGACAGCTAAATCAGCCCCAGCATTTT. This codes for CASSGQLNQPQHF.

The CDR3 nucleotides are TGTGCCAGCAGCTTAGGGGTTGGAGAAGACTTAGGGGACGAGCAGTACTTC. It codes for CASSLGVGEDLGDEQYF. The chain combines TRBV7-3 with TRBJ2-7, with TRBD1 as a possible D gene (5 bases). Germline CDR1 SGHTA, CDR2 FQGTGA. This CDR3 has 17 amino acids. The V end lost 2 bases, the J end lost 5 bases, and 22 bases lay between the germline ends.

This chain uses TRBV19 with TRBJ1-1, with a possible D match to TRBD1 (5 bases). Germline CDR1 is LNHDA and CDR2 is SQIVND (reference sequence). The CDR3 runs 14 residues. Trimming pared 5 bases from V and 1 base from J, leaving 11 bases between. The CDR3 DNA reads as TGTGCCAGTAGTCCCCGGGGGACGAACACTGAAGCTTTCTTT. Its protein is CASSPRGTNTEAFF.

This chain uses TRBV20-1 with TRBJ1-1; D remains unclear. Germline CDR1 reads DFQATT; CDR2 reads SNEGSKA (reference sequence). The CDR3 contains 10 residues. The V and J ends lost 6 bases and 7 bases respectively, with 9 bases between them. CDR3 sequence (DNA): TGCAGTGCCATCCGGAGTGAAGCTTTCTTT. Its translation is CSAIRSEAFF.

The chain carries TRBV6-1 and TRBJ1-1; D is unclear. The V end lost 6 bases, the J end lost 7 bases, and 15 bases lay between the germline ends. The CDR3 runs 13 residues. Germline-derived CDR1 and CDR2 are MNHNS and SASEGT. The CDR3 coding sequence is TGTGCCAGCAGCCGTCATAGCGGCAATGAAGCTTTCTTT. Protein: CASSRHSGNEAFF.

This clone showed up just once. A much more abundant neighbour one base away suggests this may be a read error. CDR3 residues: CASSRDSYEQYF. The CDR3 DNA follows: TGTGCCAGCAGCCGGGACAGCTACGAGCAGTACTTC. The chain employs TRBV6-2 or TRBV6-3 and TRBJ2-7; 7 nucleotides agree with TRBD1. Germline V gene data show CDR1 as MNHEY and CDR2 as SVGEGT. Germline trimming cut 6 bases from V and 3 bases from J; bases unmatched to any gene: 2. This CDR3 comprises 12 residues.

V is TRBV11-2 and J is TRBJ1-1, with D maybe TRBD1 (5 bases). This CDR3 spans 15 amino acids. V was trimmed by 0 bases and J by 3 bases, leaving 11 bases between them. Germline CDR1 is SGHAT and CDR2 is FQNNGV. The CDR3 loop is CASSLEAGSYTEAFF. CDR3 in DNA: TGTGCCAGCAGCTTAGAGGCAGGGTCGTACACTGAAGCTTTCTTT.

This clone was found a few times. The chain carries TRBV30 and TRBJ1-6, with 7 bases that match TRBD1. This CDR3 spans 16 amino acids. Trimming removed 2 bases from V and 6 bases from J; junction bases left unmatched: 10. Germline values: CDR1 GTSNPN, CDR2 SVGIG (reference sequence). The CDR3 here is CAWSPWSGQSNSPLHF. In DNA, the CDR3 is TGTGCCTGGAGTCCTTGGTCGGGACAGAGTAATTCACCCCTCCACTTT.

The J gene is TRBJ2-7, the V gene TRBV19; 7 positions match TRBD2. This CDR3 spans 14 amino acids. The germline CDR1 and CDR2 sequences are LNHDA and SQIVND (reference sequence). V lost 4 bases, J lost 6 bases, and 9 bases stayed unmatched. CDR3 sequence: CASSKGLVSGEQYF. The CDR3 DNA sequence: TGTGCCAGTAGTAAAGGACTAGTCTCAGGCGAGCAGTACTTC. Full variable domain (missing parts from reference TRBV19 and TRBJ2-7): DGGITQSPKYLFRKEGQNVTLSCEQNLNHDAMYWYRQDPGQGLRLIYYSQIVNDFQKGDIAEGYSVSREKKESFPLTVTSAQKNPTAFYLCASSKGLVSGEQYFGPGTRLTVT.

The V call is TRBV2, the J call TRBJ1-2; D remains unclear. The CDR3 consists of 12 residues. Germline values: CDR1 SNHLY, CDR2 FYNNEI. Deletions cut 3 bases from V and 6 bases from J, with 8 bases between. CDR3 in amino acids: CASSERLHGYTF. CDR3 coding DNA: TGTGCCAGCAGTGAGCGACTGCATGGCTACACCTTC.

This sequence joins TRBV30 and TRBJ1-1; no clear D gene. The CDR3 spans 12 residues. Germline V gene sequence: CDR1 GTSNPN, CDR2 SVGIG (reference sequence). V was pared by 0 bases and J by 10 bases, with 12 bases between. The CDR3 sequence is CAWSVRGSGAFF. The CDR3, as DNA: TGTGCCTGGAGTGTACGCGGGTCGGGAGCTTTCTTT.

CDR3 amino acids: CAWETGGPYEQYF. The CDR3 region has the DNA TGTGCCTGGGAGACAGGGGGTCCATACGAGCAGTACTTC. The chain employs TRBV30 and TRBJ2-7, with 9 bases fitting TRBD1. J lost 4 bases, V lost 5 bases, and 6 bases had no gene match. Germline CDR1 and CDR2: GTSNPN and SVGIG (reference sequence). This CDR3 comprises 13 residues. Looking up the rest from reference TRBV30 and TRBJ2-7 gives the full variable domain: SQTIHQWPATLVQPVGSPLSLECTVEGTSNPNLYWYRQAAGRGLQLLFYSVGIGQISSEVPQNLSASRPQDRQFILSSKKLLLSDSGFYLCAWETGGPYEQYFGPGTRLTVT.

Remarks on this clone: At one end the junction does not follow the germline gene, possibly because of a read error. The identical CDR3 is also encoded by other nucleotide sequences in the sample. The genes are TRBV4-3 and TRBJ2-7; D unclear. There are 15 residues in the CDR3. CDR1 and CDR2 (germline): LGHNA, YSLEER. The CDR3 nucleotides are TGCGCCAGCAGCCGAGGTCCCTCGAGATTTTACGAGCAATACTTC. Encoded protein: CASSRGPSRFYEQYF.

The genes are TRBV9 and TRBJ2-7, with 7 nucleotides matching TRBD1. The CDR3 length is 15 residues. V lost 4 bases and J lost 1; bases outside the gene matches: 8. Germline CDR1 and CDR2: SGDLS and YYNGEE. CDR3 sequence: CASSSWTGSSYEQYF. CDR3 DNA: TGTGCCAGCAGCTCTTGGACAGGATCTTCCTACGAGCAGTACTTC.

The rearrangement uses TRBV2 and TRBJ2-1; 7 nucleotides match TRBD2. J gave up 4 bases and V 4 bases, and 7 bases lay outside the gene matches. Germline CDR1 reads SNHLY; CDR2 reads FYNNEI. The CDR3 has 15 residues. CDR3 sequence: CASSVAGGLYNEQFF. In DNA form, the CDR3 reads TGTGCCAGCAGTGTAGCGGGCGGGCTTTACAATGAGCAGTTCTTC.

The V gene is TRBV4-1, the J gene TRBJ1-3, with D unresolved. The CDR3 contains 15 residues. CDR1 is MGHRA and CDR2 is YSYEKL in the germline V gene. Trimming left V 0 bases short and J 4 bases short, with 10 bases between. As DNA, the CDR3 is TGCGCCAGCAGCCAAGATGCCAGATCGGGAAACACCATATATTTT. Translating gives CASSQDARSGNTIYF.

The chain employs TRBV10-1 and TRBJ2-2; 9 nucleotides align to TRBD1. There are 16 residues in the CDR3. J lost 4 bases, V lost 3 bases, and 6 bases had no gene match. CDR1 is WNHNN, CDR2 SYGVQD, per germline (reference sequence). CDR3 in DNA: TGCGCCAGCAGTGAAGCAGGGACAGGGTTCACCGGGGAGCTGTTTTTT. Protein: CASSEAGTGFTGELFF.

Only a few counts were recorded for this clone. The chain is built from TRBV4-1 and TRBJ2-7; 8 bases line up with TRBD1. The CDR3 runs 14 residues. V was clipped by 1 base and J by 4 bases; unmatched bases: 3. Germline V lookup: CDR1 MGHRA, CDR2 YSYEKL. The CDR3 loop is CASSQAQGAYEQYF. CDR3 DNA: TGCGCCAGCAGCCAAGCCCAGGGGGCGTACGAGCAGTACTTC.

The chain combines TRBV25-1 with TRBJ2-7; a weak D match, TRBD1 (6 bases). CDR3 size: 13 residues. Germline CDR1 is MGHDK and CDR2 is SYGVNS. V lost 7 bases to trimming and J lost 6 bases, with 16 bases between them. Written as DNA, the CDR3 is TGTGCCAGCACCAATAGGGGCAGGGGCGAGCAGTACTTC. Its protein is CASTNRGRGEQYF.

The V and J genes are TRBV5-1 and TRBJ1-3; 7 bases line up with TRBD1. This CDR3 is 13 amino acids long. The germline V gene encodes CDR1 SGHRS and CDR2 YFSETQ. Germline trimming cut 5 bases from V and 2 bases from J; bases unmatched to any gene: 1. This CDR3 is CASSTGAGNTIYF. The CDR3 coding sequence is TGCGCCAGCAGTACAGGGGCTGGAAACACCATATATTTT.

The J gene is TRBJ1-5, the V gene TRBV28; the D is unclear. The V gene's germline CDR1 is MDHEN and CDR2 SYDVKM. CDR3 length: 19 amino acids. V lost 3 bases, J lost 2 bases, and 23 bases lay in between. CDR3 residues: CASSFRRETIPKGNQPQHF. CDR3 nucleotides: TGTGCCAGCAGTTTTCGCCGGGAAACTATTCCTAAGGGCAATCAGCCCCAGCATTTT. The variable domain in full, completed from reference TRBV28 and TRBJ1-5, reads DVKVTQSSRYLVKRTGEKVFLECVQDMDHENMFWYRQDPGLGLRLIYFSYDVKMKEKGDIPEGYSVSREKKERFSLILESASTNQTSMYLCASSFRRETIPKGNQPQHFGDGTRLSIL.

The CDR3 reads CASSYQEGRGEKLFF. The CDR3 DNA is TGCGCCAGCAGCTACCAGGAGGGCCGAGGGGAAAAACTGTTTTTT. The rearrangement joins TRBV4-1 to TRBJ1-4; D is unclear. V was clipped by 5 bases and J by 8 bases, with 18 bases between them. The CDR3 runs 15 residues. Germline loops: CDR1 MGHRA, CDR2 YSYEKL.

The chain carries TRBV24-1 and TRBJ2-1; 10 nucleotides match TRBD2. V shed 1 base and J 8 bases; nucleotides not matched to a gene: 7. The V gene's germline CDR1 is KGHDR and CDR2 SFDVKD. CDR3 length: 16 amino acids. CDR3 residues: CATSDFGGLAVHEQFF. CDR3 bases: TGTGCCACCAGTGATTTCGGTGGACTAGCGGTTCATGAGCAGTTCTTC.